This T cell receptor (beta chain) was observed in a study of cytomegalovirus exposure and HLA in healthy donors. About the research overall: In a later analysis, it was reported that the 110 or so validation repertoires had been produced on the same platform as the roughly 610 repertoires belonging to the first cohort. Whole-study results and caveats: The study put 150 to 200 TCR beta chains on its list as cytomegalovirus-associated. CMV antigen specificity was confirmed in vitro for three CMV-associated chains. In a later analysis, first-cohort TCR clusters were found to tend to co-occur in the 95 to 150 validation repertoires.

This CDR3 has 15 residues. Germline V gene data show CDR1 as LNHNV and CDR2 as YYDKDF (reference sequence). V dropped 6 bases and J dropped 6 bases, with 20 bases sitting between them. This table comes from immunoSEQ multiplex PCR, and its TCRdb copy is limited to in-frame clones, with some not included. The sample shows about 98,000 clones, about 95% of them seen only once. Turning to this clone: Its antigen remains unidentified.

V usage is TRBV15 and J usage is TRBJ1-2, with D perhaps matching TRBD1 (5 bases). Input material: PBMCs. The clonotype originates from a woman under 30 in good health and CMV-seronegative. Here the CDR3 DNA reads TGTGCCACCAGGATCATACCGGGCGGACAAGATGGCTACACCTTC. It codes for CATRIIPGGQDGYTF.